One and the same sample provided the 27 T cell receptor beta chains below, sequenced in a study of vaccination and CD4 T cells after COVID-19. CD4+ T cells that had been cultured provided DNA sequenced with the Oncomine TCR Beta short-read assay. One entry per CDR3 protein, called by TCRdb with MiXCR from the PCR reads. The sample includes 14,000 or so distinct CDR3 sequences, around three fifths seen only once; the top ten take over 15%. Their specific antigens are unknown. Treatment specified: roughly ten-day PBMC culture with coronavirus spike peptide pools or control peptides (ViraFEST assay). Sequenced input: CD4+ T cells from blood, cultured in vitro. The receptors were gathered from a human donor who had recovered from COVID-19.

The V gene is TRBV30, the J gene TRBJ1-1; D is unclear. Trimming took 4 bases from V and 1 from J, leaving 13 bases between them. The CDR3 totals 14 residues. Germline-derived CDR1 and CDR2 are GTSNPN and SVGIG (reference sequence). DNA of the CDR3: TGTGCCTGGACGACGAGGTGGGGGAACACTGAAGCTTTCTTT. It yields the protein CAWTTRWGNTEAFF.

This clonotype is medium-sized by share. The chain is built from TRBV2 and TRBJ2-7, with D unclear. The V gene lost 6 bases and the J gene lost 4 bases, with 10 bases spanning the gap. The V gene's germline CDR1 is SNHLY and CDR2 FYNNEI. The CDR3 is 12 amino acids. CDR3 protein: CASSDVPYEQYF. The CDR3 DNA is TGTGCCAGCAGCGACGTTCCGTACGAGCAGTACTTC.

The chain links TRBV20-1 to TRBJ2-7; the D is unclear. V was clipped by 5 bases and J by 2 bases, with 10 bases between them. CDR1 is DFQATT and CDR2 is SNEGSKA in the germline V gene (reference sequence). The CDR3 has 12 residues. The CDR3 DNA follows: TGCAGTGCTCTTCTGCGACCCTACGAGCAGTACTTC. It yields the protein CSALLRPYEQYF.

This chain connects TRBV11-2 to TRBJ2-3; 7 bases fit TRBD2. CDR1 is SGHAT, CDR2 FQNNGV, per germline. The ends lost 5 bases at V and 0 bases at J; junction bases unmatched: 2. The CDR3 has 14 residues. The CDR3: CASSALASTDTQYF. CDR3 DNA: TGTGCCAGCAGCGCACTAGCGAGCACAGATACGCAGTATTTT.

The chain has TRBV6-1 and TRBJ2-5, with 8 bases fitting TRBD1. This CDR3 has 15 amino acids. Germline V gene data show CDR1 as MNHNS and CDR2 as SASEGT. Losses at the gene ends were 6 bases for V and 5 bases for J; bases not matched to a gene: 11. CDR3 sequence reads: CASRPTQGARETQYF. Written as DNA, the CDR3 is TGTGCCAGCAGACCAACTCAGGGGGCTAGGGAGACCCAGTACTTC.

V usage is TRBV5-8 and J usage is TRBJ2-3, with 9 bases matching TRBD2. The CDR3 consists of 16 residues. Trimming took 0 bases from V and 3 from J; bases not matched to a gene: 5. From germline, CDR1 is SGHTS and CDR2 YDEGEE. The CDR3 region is CASSLGTSERTDTQYF. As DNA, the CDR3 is TGTGCCAGCAGCTTGGGGACTAGCGAGAGAACAGATACGCAGTATTTT.

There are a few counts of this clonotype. The CDR3 sequence: CSAQGLAGTYEQYF. As DNA, the CDR3 is TGCAGTGCCCAGGGACTAGCGGGAACCTACGAGCAGTACTTC. V is TRBV20-1 and J is TRBJ2-7; TRBD2 matches 13 bases. CDR3 length: 14 amino acids. From germline, CDR1 is DFQATT and CDR2 SNEGSKA (reference sequence). V dropped 6 bases and J dropped 2; count of bases not matched to a gene: 4.

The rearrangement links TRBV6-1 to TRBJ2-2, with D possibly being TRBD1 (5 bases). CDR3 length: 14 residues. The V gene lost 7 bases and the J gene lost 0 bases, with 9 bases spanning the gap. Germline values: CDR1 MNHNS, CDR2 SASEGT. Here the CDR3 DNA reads TGTGCCAGCAACAGGTTCCCGAACACCGGGGAGCTGTTTTTT. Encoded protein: CASNRFPNTGELFF.

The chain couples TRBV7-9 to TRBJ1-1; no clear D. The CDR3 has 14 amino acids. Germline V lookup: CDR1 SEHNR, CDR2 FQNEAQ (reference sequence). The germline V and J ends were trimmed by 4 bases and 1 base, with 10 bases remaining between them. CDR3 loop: CASSSPRGNTEAFF. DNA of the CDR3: TGTGCCAGCAGCTCACCTAGAGGGAACACTGAAGCTTTCTTT. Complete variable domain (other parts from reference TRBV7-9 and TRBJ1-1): DTGVSQNPRHKITKRGQNVTFRCDPISEHNRLYWYRQTLGQGPEFLTYFQNEAQLEKSRLLSDRFSAERPKGSFSTLEIQRTEQGDSAMYLCASSSPRGNTEAFFGQGTRLTVV.

The CDR3 nucleotides read TGCAGTGCTAGGGAGGGCGGGAGGAGCCAAAACATTCAGTACTTC. This sequence encodes CSAREGGRSQNIQYF. The chain uses TRBV20-1 and TRBJ2-4; 8 nucleotides agree with TRBD2. The J segment lost 5 bases and the V segment lost 3 bases, leaving 9 bases of the junction unmatched. Germline-derived CDR1 and CDR2 are DFQATT and SNEGSKA (reference sequence). This CDR3 is built from 15 residues.

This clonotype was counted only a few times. CDR3 nucleotide sequence: TGCGCCAGCACCGACAACAAATGGACCTGGGGTTATAGCAATCAGCCCCAGCATTTT. Its translation is CASTDNKWTWGYSNQPQHF. The gene calls are TRBV10-1 and TRBJ1-5; unclear D gene. The CDR3 is made up of 19 amino acids. V shed 7 bases and J shed 0 bases, with 25 bases lying between them. The V gene's germline CDR1 is WNHNN and CDR2 SYGVQD (reference sequence).

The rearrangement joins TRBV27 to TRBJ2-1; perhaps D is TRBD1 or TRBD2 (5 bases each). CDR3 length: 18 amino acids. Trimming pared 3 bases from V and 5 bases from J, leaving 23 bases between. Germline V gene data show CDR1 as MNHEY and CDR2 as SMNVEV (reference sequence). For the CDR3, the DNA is TGTGCCAGCAGTTTCGTACGGTTGAGGGCGCCAGGGCACAATGAGCAGTTCTTC. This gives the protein CASSFVRLRAPGHNEQFF.

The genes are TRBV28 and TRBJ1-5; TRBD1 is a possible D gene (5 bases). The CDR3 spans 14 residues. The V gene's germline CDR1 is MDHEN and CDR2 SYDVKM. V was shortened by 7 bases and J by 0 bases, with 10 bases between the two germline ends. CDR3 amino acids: CASTAGGSNQPQHF. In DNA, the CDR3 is TGTGCCAGCACCGCCGGGGGTAGCAATCAGCCCCAGCATTTT.

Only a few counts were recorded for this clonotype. CDR3 sequence (DNA): TGTGCCAGCAGCCAAGAGGCGGGAGGGCCGGCCGGGGAGCTGTTTTTT. As protein: CASSQEAGGPAGELFF. The chain is built from TRBV4-2 and TRBJ2-2; 9 bases match TRBD2. Germline assignment: CDR1 LGHNA and CDR2 YNFKEQ. The trim removed 0 bases at V and 6 bases at J, leaving 5 bases unmatched. The CDR3 contains 16 residues.

Written as DNA, the CDR3 is TGTGCCAGTAGTATAGAGGCTAGCGGGAGGGTTGGTGAGCAGTTCTTC. This encodes CASSIEASGRVGEQFF. The chain carries TRBV19 and TRBJ2-1, with 12 bases that match TRBD2. Germline CDR1 reads LNHDA; CDR2 reads SQIVND (reference sequence). Unmatched junction bases numbered 6, after V lost 0 bases and J lost 9 bases. The CDR3 loop spans 16 amino acids.

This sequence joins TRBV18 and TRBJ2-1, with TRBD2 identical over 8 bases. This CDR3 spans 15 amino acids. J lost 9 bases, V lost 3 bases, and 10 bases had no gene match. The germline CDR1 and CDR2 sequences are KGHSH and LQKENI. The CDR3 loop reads CASSPQETSVTEQFF. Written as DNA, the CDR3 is TGTGCCAGCTCACCTCAAGAGACTAGCGTAACTGAGCAGTTCTTC. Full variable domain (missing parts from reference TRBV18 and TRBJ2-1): NAGVMQNPRHLVRRRGQEARLRCSPMKGHSHVYWYRQLPEEGLKFMVYLQKENIIDESGMPKERFSAEFPKEGPSILRIQQVVRGDSAAYFCASSPQETSVTEQFFGPGTRLTVL.

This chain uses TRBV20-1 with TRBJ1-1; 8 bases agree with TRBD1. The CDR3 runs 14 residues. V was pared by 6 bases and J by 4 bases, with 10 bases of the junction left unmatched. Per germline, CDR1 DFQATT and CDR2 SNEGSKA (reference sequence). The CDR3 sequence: CSAAAGGAGTEAFF. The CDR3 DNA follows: TGCAGTGCAGCGGCAGGGGGCGCGGGCACTGAAGCTTTCTTT.

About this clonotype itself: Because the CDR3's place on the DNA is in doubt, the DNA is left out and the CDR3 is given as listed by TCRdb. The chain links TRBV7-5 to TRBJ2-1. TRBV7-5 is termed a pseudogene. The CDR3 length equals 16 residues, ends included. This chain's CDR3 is CISVSEAMNSYNEQFF.

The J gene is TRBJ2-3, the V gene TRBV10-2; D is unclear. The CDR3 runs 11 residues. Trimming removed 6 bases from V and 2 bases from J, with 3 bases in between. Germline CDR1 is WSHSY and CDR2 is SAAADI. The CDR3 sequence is CASRHTDTQYF. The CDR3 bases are TGCGCCAGCAGACACACAGATACGCAGTATTTT.

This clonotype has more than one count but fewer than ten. The CDR3 coding sequence is TGTGCCAGCAGTCCCCATTTGGCAGAGACCCAGTACTTC. Amino acids: CASSPHLAETQYF. The chain combines TRBV6-1 with TRBJ2-5; D is unclear. This CDR3 comprises 13 residues. The ends were cut back, 5 bases at V and 4 bases at J, with 11 bases in the middle. Germline V gives CDR1 MNHNS, CDR2 SASEGT.

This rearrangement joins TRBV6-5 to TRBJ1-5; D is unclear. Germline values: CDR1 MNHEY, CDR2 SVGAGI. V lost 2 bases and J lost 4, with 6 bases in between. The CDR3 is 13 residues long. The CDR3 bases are TGTGCCAGCAGTTACGCGGCAAATCAGCCCCAGCATTTT. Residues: CASSYAANQPQHF.

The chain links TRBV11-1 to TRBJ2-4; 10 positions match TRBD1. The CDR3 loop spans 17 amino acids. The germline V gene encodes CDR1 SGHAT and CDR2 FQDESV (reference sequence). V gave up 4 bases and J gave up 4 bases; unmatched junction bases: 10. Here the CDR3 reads CASSSAATGGTKNIQYF. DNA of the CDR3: TGTGCCAGCAGCTCCGCGGCGACAGGGGGCACAAAAAACATTCAGTACTTC.

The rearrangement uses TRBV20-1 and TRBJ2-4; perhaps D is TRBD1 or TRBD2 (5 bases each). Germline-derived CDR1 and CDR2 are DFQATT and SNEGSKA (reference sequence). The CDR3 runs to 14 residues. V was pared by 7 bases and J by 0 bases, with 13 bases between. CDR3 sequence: CSVSRGLAKNIQYF. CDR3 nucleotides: TGCAGTGTTAGCCGGGGCCTAGCCAAAAACATTCAGTACTTC.

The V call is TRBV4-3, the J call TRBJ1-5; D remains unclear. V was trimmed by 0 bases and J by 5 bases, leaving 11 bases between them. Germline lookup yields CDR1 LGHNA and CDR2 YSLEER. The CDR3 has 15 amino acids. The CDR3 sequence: CASSQEGRGDQPQHF. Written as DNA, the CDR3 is TGCGCCAGCAGCCAAGAGGGGAGAGGCGATCAGCCCCAGCATTTT.

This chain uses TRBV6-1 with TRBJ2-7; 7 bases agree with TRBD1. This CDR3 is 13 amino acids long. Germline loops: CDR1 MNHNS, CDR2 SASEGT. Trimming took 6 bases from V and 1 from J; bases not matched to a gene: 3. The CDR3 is CASSRDRSYEQYF. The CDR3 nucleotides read TGTGCCAGCAGCCGGGACAGATCCTACGAGCAGTACTTC.

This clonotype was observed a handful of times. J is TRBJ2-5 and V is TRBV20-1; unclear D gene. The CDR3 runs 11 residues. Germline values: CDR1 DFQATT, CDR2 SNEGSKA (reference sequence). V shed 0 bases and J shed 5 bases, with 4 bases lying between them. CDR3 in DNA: TGCAGTGCTAGAGATCACGAGACCCAGTACTTC. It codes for CSARDHETQYF.

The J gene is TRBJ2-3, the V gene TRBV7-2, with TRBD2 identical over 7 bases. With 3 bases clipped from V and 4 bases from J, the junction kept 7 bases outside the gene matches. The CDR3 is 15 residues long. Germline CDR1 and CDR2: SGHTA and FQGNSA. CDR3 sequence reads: CASSFGGSGADTQYF. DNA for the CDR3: TGTGCCAGCAGCTTCGGCGGGAGTGGGGCAGATACGCAGTATTTT.